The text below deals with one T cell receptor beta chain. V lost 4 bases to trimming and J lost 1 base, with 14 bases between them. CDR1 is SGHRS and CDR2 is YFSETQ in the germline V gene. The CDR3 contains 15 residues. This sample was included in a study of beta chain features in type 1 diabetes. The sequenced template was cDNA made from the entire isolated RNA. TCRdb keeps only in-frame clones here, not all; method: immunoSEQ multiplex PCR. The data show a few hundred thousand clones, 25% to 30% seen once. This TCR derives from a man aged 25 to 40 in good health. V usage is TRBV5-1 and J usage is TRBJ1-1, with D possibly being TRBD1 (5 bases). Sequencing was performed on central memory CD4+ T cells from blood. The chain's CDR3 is CASSPGPGENTEAFF. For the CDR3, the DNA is TGCGCCAGCAGCCCGGGGCCCGGGGAGAACACTGAAGCTTTCTTT.